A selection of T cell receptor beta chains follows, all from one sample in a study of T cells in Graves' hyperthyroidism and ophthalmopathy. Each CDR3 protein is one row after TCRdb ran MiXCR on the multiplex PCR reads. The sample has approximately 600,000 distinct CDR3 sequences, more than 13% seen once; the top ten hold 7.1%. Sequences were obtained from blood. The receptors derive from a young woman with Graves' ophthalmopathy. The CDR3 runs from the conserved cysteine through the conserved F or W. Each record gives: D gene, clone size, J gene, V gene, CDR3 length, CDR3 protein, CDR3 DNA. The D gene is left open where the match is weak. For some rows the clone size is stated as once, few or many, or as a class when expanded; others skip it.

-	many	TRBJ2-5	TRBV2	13	CASNYQRGETQYF	TGTGCCAGCAACTACCAGAGGGGGGAGACCCAGTACTTC
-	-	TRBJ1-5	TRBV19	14	CASSMRRGNQPQHF	TGTGCCAGTAGTATGAGGAGGGGTAATCAGCCCCAGCATTTT
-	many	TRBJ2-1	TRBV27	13	CASSLGVVSHQFF	TGTGCCAGCAGTTTGGGGGTCGTCTCTCATCAGTTCTTC
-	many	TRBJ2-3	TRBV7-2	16	CASSWTVLQGTDTQYF	TGTGCCAGCAGCTGGACAGTCCTCCAGGGCACAGATACGCAGTATTTT
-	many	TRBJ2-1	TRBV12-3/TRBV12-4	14	CASSRREGSNEQFF	TGTGCCAGCAGTCGCAGGGAAGGGTCCAATGAGCAGTTCTTC
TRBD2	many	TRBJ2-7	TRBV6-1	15	CASSGGEGFNYEQYF	TGTGCCAGCAGTGGGGGGGAGGGTTTTAACTACGAGCAGTACTTC
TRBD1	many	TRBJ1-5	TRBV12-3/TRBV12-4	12	CASTQGGGPQHF	TGTGCCAGCACCCAGGGGGGTGGGCCCCAGCATTTT
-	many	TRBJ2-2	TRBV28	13	CASSFVVTGELFF	TGTGCCAGCAGTTTCGTCGTTACCGGGGAGCTGTTTTTT
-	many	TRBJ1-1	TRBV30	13	CAWREQENTEAFF	TGTGCCTGGAGAGAACAAGAAAACACTGAAGCTTTCTTT
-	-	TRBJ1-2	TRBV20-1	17	CSARSSPLTQGGYGYTF	TGCAGTGCTAGAAGTTCCCCGCTTACGCAGGGTGGATATGGCTACACCTTC
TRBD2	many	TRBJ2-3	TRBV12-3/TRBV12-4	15	CASTYIAGLTDTQYF	TGTGCCAGCACTTATATAGCGGGACTCACAGATACGCAGTATTTT
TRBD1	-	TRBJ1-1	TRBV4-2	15	CASSQTTGSNTEAFF	TGTGCCAGCAGCCAAACGACAGGGTCGAACACTGAAGCTTTCTTT
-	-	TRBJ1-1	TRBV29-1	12	CSVEAAISEAFF	TGCAGCGTTGAAGCGGCAATTTCAGAAGCTTTCTTT
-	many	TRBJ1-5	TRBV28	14	CASSLDRNDQPQHF	TGTGCCAGCAGTTTGGACAGAAATGATCAGCCCCAGCATTTT
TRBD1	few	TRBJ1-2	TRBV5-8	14	CASSSTGVFYGYTF	TGTGCCAGCAGCTCGACAGGGGTCTTCTATGGCTACACCTTC
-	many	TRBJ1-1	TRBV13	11	CASSLVNEAFF	TGTGCCAGCAGCCTTGTGAATGAAGCTTTCTTT
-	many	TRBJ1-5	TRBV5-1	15	CASSSGVVGNQPQHF	TGCGCCAGCAGCTCGGGGGTGGTGGGAAATCAGCCCCAGCATTTT
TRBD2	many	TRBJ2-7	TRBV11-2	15	CASSYSGTRTYEQYF	TGTGCCAGCAGCTACAGCGGGACTAGGACCTACGAGCAGTACTTC
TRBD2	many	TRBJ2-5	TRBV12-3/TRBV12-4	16	CASSSSTSGRGETQYF	TGTGCCAGCAGTTCCTCGACTAGCGGGAGAGGGGAGACCCAGTACTTC
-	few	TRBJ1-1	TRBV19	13	CASSEVQNTEAFF	TGTGCCAGTAGTGAGGTACAGAACACTGAAGCTTTCTTT
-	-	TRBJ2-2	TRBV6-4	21	CASSYSMQGSFGGPDTGELFF	TGTGCCAGCAGTTACTCGATGCAGGGCTCCTTCGGGGGGCCCGACACCGGGGAGCTGTTTTTT
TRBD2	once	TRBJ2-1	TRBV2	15	CASSEEGLGPNEQFF	TGTGCCAGCAGTGAAGAGGGACTAGGGCCCAATGAGCAGTTCTTC
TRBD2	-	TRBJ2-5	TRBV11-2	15	CASSVAGGIYETQYF	TGCGCCAGCAGCGTGGCGGGAGGGATATACGAGACCCAGTACTTC
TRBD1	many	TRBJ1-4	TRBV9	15	CASSVDRGDNEKLFF	TGTGCCAGCAGCGTCGACAGGGGAGATAATGAAAAACTGTTTTTT
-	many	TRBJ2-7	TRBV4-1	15	CASRERKEGAYEQYF	TGCGCCAGCCGAGAGCGGAAAGAGGGAGCCTACGAGCAGTACTTC
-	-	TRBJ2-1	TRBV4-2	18	CASSLRGGREWGHNEQFF	TGTGCCAGCAGCCTACGGGGAGGTCGGGAGTGGGGGCACAATGAGCAGTTCTTC
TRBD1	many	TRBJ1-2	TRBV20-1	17	CSAEGVWTGDVNYGYTF	TGCAGTGCTGAGGGGGTCTGGACAGGGGACGTAAACTATGGCTACACCTTC
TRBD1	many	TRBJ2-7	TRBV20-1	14	CSARDSGTDYEQYF	TGCAGTGCTAGGGATTCCGGGACAGACTACGAGCAGTACTTC
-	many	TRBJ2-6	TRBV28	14	CAHNSRAGANVLTF	TGTGCCCACAATAGCAGGGCTGGGGCCAACGTCCTGACTTTC
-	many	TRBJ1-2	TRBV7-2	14	CASSSLEGRYGYTF	TGTGCCAGCAGTTCCCTGGAGGGGAGGTATGGCTACACCTTC
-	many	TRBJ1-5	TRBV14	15	CASSRNRVGNQPQHF	TGTGCCAGCAGCCGGAACAGGGTTGGCAATCAGCCCCAGCATTTT
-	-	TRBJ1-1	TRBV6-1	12	CASSGESTEAFF	TGTGCCAGCAGTGGGGAGAGCACTGAAGCTTTCTTT
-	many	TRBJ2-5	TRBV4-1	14	CASSRILSSETQYF	TGCGCCAGCAGCCGAATACTTAGTTCAGAGACCCAGTACTTC
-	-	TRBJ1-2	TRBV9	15	CASSAQSQRAYGYTF	TGTGCCAGCAGCGCTCAATCTCAACGGGCCTATGGCTACACCTTC
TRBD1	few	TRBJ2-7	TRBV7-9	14	CASSAQGADYEQYF	TGTGCCAGCAGCGCACAGGGGGCCGACTACGAGCAGTACTTC
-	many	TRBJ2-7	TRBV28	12	CASSWQIYEQYF	TGTGCCAGCAGTTGGCAGATCTACGAGCAGTACTTC
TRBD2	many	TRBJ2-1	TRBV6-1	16	CASSEGREVPYNEQFF	TGTGCCAGCAGTGAAGGTCGGGAGGTCCCCTACAATGAGCAGTTCTTC
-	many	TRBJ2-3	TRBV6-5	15	CASSYSRQDTDTQYF	TGTGCCAGCAGTTACTCGAGGCAGGACACAGATACGCAGTATTTT
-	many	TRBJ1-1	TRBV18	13	CASSPAGDTEAFF	TGTGCCAGCTCACCAGCGGGGGATACTGAAGCTTTCTTT
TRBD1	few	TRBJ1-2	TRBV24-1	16	CATSDPGTGGLGGYTF	TGTGCCACCAGTGACCCCGGGACAGGGGGGCTAGGAGGCTACACCTTC
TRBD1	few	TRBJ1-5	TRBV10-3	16	CAISDSQGYSNQPQHF	TGTGCCATCAGTGATTCACAGGGGTATAGCAATCAGCCCCAGCATTTT
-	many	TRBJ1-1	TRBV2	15	CASSEGGTLNTEAFF	TGTGCCAGCAGTGAAGGAGGGACCCTGAACACTGAAGCTTTCTTT
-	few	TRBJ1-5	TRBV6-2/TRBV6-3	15	CASRTMLYSNQPQHF	TGTGCCAGCAGGACAATGCTTTATAGCAATCAGCCCCAGCATTTT
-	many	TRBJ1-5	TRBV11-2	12	CASSLGHQPQHF	TGTGCCAGCAGCTTAGGTCATCAGCCCCAGCATTTT
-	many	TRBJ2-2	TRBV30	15	CAWSVGLANTGELFF	TGTGCCTGGAGTGTTGGTCTTGCGAACACCGGGGAGCTGTTTTTT
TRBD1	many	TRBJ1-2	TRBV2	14	CAGQGGTMDYGYTF	TGTGCCGGACAGGGGGGTACAATGGACTATGGCTACACCTTC
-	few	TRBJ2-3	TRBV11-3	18	CASRHFLGGDSPTDTQYF	TGTGCCAGCAGACACTTTCTGGGAGGGGACAGCCCCACAGATACGCAGTATTTT
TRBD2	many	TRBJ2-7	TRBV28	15	CASRGGTSGRASQYF	TGTGCCAGCAGGGGGGGGACTAGCGGGAGGGCCTCGCAGTACTTC
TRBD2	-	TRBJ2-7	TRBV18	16	CASSRTSGTVGYEQYF	TGTGCCAGCTCAAGGACTAGCGGGACAGTAGGCTACGAGCAGTACTTC
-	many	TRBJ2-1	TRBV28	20	CASSLYAWARDSHIGNEQFF	TGTGCCAGCAGTTTATACGCATGGGCCAGGGACTCCCACATAGGCAATGAGCAGTTCTTC
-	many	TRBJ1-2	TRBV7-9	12	CASSTQGHGYTF	TGTGCCAGCAGCACCCAGGGTCATGGCTACACCTTC
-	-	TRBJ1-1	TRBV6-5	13	CASLRNRNTEAFF	TGTGCCAGCCTTCGGAACAGGAACACTGAAGCTTTCTTT
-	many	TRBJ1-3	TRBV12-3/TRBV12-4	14	CASSRTDSGNTIYF	TGTGCCAGCAGTCGGACAGATTCTGGAAACACCATATATTTT
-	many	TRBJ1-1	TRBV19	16	CASRPGAAGGDTEAFF	TGTGCCAGTCGTCCGGGGGCAGCTGGCGGAGACACTGAAGCTTTCTTT
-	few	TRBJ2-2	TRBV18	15	CASSPPQTGTGELFF	TGTGCCAGCTCACCACCTCAAACAGGCACCGGGGAGCTGTTTTTT
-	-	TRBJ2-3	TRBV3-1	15	CASSQDRSGGGPQYF	TGTGCCAGCAGCCAAGATCGGAGTGGCGGAGGGCCGCAGTATTTT
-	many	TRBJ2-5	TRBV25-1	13	CASSEGLQETQYF	TGTGCCAGCAGTGAGGGTCTCCAAGAGACCCAGTACTTC
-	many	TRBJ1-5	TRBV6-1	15	CASSNRQVLDQPQHF	TGTGCCAGCAGTAACCGACAGGTCCTCGATCAGCCCCAGCATTTT
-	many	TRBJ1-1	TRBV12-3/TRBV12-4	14	CASSLQGLETEAFF	TGTGCCAGCAGTTTACAGGGCTTGGAGACTGAAGCTTTCTTT
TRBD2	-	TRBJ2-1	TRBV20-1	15	CSARSTSGRWDEQFF	TGCAGTGCTAGATCGACTAGCGGGAGATGGGATGAGCAGTTCTTC